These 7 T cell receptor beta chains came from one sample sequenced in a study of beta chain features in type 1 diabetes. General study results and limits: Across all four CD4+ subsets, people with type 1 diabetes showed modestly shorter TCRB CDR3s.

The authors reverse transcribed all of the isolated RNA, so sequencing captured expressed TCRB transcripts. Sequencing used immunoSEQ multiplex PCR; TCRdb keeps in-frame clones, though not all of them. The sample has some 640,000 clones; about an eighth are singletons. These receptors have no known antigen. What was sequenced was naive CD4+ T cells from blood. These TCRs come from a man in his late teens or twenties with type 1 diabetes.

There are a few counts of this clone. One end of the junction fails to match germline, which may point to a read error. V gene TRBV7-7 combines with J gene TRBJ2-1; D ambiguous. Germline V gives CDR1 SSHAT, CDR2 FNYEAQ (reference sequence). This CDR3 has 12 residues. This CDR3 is CASSADLGEQFF. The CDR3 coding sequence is TGTGCTAGCAGCGCTGACTTGGGTGAGCAGTTCTTC. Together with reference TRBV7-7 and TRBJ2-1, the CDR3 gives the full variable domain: GAGVSQSPRYKVTKRGQDVTLRCDPISSHATLYWYQQALGQGPEFLTYFNYEAQPDKSGLPSDRFSAERPEGSISTLTIQRTEQRDSAMYRCASSADLGEQFFGPGTRLTVL.

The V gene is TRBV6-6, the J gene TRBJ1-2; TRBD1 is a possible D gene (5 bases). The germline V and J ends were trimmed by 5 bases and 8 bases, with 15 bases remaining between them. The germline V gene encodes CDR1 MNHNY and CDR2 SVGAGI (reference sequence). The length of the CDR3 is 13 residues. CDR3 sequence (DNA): TGTGCCAGCAGTCCTGACGCGGGACGAGGCTACACCTTC. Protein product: CASSPDAGRGYTF.

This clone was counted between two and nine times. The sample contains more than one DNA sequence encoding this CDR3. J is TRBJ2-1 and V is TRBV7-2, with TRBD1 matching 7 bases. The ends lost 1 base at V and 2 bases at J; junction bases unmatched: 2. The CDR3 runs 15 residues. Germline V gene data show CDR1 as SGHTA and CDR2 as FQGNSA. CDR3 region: CASSLGQGPYNEQFF. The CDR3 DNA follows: TGTGCCAGCAGCTTAGGACAGGGCCCCTACAATGAGCAGTTCTTC.

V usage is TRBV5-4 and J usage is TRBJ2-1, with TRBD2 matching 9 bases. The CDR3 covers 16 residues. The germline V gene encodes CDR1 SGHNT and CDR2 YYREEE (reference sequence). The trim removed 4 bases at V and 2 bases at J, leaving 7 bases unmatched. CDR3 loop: CASSPIAGATYNEQFF. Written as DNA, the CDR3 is TGTGCCAGCAGCCCAATAGCGGGGGCAACCTACAATGAGCAGTTCTTC. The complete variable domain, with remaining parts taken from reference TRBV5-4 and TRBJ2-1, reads ETGVTQSPTHLIKTRGQQVTLRCSSQSGHNTVSWYQQALGQGPQFIFQYYREEENGRGNFPPRFSGLQFPNYSSELNVNALELDDSALYLCASSPIAGATYNEQFFGPGTRLTVL.

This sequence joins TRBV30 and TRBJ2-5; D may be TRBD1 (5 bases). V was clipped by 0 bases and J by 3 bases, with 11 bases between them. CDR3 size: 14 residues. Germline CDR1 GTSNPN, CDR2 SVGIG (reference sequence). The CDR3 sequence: CAWSVGSGKETQYF. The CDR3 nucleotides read TGTGCCTGGAGTGTAGGGTCAGGGAAAGAGACCCAGTACTTC.

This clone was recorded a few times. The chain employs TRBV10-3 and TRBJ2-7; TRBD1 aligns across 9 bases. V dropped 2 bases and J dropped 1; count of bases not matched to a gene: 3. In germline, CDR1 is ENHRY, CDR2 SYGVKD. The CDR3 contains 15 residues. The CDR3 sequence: CAISEGGQGSYEQYF. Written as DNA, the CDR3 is TGTGCCATCAGTGAGGGGGGACAGGGTTCCTACGAGCAGTACTTC.

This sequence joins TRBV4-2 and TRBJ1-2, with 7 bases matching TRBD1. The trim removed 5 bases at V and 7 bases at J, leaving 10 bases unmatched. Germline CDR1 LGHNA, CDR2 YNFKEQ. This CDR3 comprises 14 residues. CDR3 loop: CASSSSGTAFGYTF. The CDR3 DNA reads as TGTGCCAGCAGCTCAAGTGGGACAGCTTTTGGCTACACCTTC.